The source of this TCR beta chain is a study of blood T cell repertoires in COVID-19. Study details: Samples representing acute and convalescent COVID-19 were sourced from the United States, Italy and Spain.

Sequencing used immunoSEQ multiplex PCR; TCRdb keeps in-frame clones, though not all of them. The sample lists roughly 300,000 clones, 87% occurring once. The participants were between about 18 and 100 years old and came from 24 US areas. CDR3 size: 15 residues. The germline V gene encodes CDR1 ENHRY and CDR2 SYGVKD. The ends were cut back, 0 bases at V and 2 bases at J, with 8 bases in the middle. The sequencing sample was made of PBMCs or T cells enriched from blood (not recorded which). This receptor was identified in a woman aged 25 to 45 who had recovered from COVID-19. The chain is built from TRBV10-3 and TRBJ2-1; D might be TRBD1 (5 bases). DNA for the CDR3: TGTGCCATCAGTGAGTCCAGGGTCACCTACAATGAGCAGTTCTTC. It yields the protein CAISESRVTYNEQFF.